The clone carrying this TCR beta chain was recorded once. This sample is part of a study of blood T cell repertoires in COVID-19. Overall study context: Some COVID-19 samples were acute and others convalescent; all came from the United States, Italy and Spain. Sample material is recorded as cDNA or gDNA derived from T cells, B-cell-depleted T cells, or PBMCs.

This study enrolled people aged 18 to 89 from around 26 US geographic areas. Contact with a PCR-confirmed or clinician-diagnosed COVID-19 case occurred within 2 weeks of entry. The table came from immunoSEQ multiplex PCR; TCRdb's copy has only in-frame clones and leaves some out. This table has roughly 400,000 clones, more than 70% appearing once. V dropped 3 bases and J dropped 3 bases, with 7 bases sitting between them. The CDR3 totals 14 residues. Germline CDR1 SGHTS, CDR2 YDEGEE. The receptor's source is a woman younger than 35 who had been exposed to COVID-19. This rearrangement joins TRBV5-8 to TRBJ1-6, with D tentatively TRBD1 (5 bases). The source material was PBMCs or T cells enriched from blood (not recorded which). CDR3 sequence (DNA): TGTGCCAGCAGCTCCGACAGCTATAATTCACCCCTCCACTTT. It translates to CASSSDSYNSPLHF.